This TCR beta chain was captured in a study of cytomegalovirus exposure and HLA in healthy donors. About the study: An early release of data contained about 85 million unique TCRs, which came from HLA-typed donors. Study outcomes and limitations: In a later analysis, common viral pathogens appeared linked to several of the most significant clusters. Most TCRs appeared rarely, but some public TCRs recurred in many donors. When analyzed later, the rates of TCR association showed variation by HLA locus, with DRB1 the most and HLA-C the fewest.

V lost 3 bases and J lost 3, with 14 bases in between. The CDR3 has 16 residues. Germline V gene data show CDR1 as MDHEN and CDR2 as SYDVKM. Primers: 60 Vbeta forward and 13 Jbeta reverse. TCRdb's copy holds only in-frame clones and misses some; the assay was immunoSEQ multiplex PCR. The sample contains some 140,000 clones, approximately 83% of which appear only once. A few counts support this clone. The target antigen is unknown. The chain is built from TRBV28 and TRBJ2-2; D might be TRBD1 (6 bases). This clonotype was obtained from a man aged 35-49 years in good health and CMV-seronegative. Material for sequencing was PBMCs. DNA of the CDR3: TGTGCCAGCAGTTTCCCCTCCAGGGGTTACACCGGGGAGCTGTTTTTT. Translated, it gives CASSFPSRGYTGELFF.